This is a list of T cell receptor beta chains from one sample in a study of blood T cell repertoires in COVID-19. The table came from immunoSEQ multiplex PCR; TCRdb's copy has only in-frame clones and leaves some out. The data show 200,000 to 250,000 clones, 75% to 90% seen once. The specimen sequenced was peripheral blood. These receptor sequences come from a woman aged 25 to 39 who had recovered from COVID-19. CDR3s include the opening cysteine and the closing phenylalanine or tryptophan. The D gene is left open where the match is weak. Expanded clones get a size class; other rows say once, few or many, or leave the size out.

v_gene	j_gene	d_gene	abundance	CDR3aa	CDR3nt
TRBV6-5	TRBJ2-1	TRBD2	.	CASRLLADYNEQFF	TGTGCCAGCAGATTACTAGCGGACTACAATGAGCAGTTCTTC
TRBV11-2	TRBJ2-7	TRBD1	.	CASSLYRGVYEQYF	TGTGCCAGCAGCTTATACAGGGGAGTGTACGAGCAGTACTTC
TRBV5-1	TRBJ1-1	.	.	CASSLVSNTEAFF	TGCGCCAGCAGCTTGGTCTCCAACACTGAAGCTTTCTTT
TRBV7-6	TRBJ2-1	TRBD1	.	CASSLATPLNRGGNNEQFF	TGTGCCAGCAGCTTAGCTACCCCCCTAAACAGGGGCGGAAACAATGAGCAGTTCTTC
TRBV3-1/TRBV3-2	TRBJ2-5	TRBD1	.	CASSLTGGPETQYF	TGTGCCAGCAGCTTGACAGGGGGCCCAGAGACCCAGTACTTC
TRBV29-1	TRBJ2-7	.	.	CSATSGVYEQYF	TGCAGCGCCACATCCGGGGTCTACGAGCAGTACTTC
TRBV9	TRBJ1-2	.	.	CASSDASGGYTF	TGTGCCAGCAGCGATGCCTCGGGTGGCTACACCTTC
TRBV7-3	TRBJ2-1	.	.	CASSPTSIRNEQFF	TGTGCCAGCAGCCCGACTAGTATAAGAAATGAGCAGTTCTTC
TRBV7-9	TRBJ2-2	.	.	CASSLSGGPANTGELFF	TGTGCCAGCAGCTTAAGCGGTGGACCGGCGAACACCGGGGAGCTGTTTTTT
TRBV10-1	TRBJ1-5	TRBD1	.	CASREDRGGNQPQHF	TGCGCCAGCAGGGAGGACAGGGGCGGCAATCAGCCCCAGCATTTT
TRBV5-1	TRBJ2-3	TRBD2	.	CASSLSSGWTTDTQYF	TGCGCCAGCAGCTTATCTAGCGGGTGGACCACAGATACGCAGTATTTT
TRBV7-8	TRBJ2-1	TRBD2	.	CASSLAPGGRSYNNEQFF	TGTGCCAGCAGCTTAGCGCCCGGGGGGAGATCCTATAACAATGAGCAGTTCTTC
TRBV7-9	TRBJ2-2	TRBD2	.	CATTWGGETGELFF	TGTGCCACCACGTGGGGGGGTGAAACCGGGGAGCTGTTTTTT
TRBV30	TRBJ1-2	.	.	CAWSIYTDGYTF	TGTGCCTGGAGTATATACACCGATGGCTACACCTTC
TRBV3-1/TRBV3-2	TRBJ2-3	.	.	CASSLRQVGRNTDTQYF	TGTGCCAGCAGCTTACGACAGGTGGGACGGAACACAGATACGCAGTATTTT
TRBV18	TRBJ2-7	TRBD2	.	CASSPPRGGTSYEQYF	TGTGCCAGCTCACCACCCCGCGGGGGGACCTCCTACGAGCAGTACTTC
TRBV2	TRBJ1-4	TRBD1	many	CASSGGQTQKLFF	TGTGCCAGCAGTGGGGGACAGACCCAAAAACTGTTTTTT
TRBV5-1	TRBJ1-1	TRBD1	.	CASSLVTGVDTEAFF	TGCGCCAGCAGCCTCGTGACAGGGGTGGACACTGAAGCTTTCTTT
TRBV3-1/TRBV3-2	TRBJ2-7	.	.	CASSQAPGGVTSYEQYF	TGTGCCAGCAGCCAAGCCCCGGGCGGGGTAACCTCCTACGAGCAGTACTTC
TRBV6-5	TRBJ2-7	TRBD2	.	CASGRLAGANEQYF	TGTGCCAGCGGGAGACTAGCGGGGGCCAACGAGCAGTACTTC
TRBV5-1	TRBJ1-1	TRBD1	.	CASSIIGGETEAFF	TGCGCCAGCAGCATCATAGGGGGCGAAACTGAAGCTTTCTTT
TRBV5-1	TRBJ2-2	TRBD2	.	CASSQAGGLYTGELFF	TGCGCCAGCAGCCAAGCGGGGGGGCTGTACACCGGGGAGCTGTTTTTT
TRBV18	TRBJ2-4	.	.	CASSPIAANRDIQYF	TGTGCCAGCTCACCAATAGCGGCGAATAGGGACATTCAGTACTTC
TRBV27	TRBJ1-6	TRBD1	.	CASTPGGQGAFSPLHF	TGTGCCAGCACCCCAGGGGGACAGGGGGCATTTTCACCCCTCCACTTT
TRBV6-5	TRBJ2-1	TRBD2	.	CASSYGRGANNEQFF	TGTGCCAGCAGTTACGGGCGGGGGGCGAACAATGAGCAGTTCTTC
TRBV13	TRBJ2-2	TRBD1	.	CASSSYRGAGTGELFF	TGTGCCAGCAGCTCCTACAGGGGGGCCGGCACCGGGGAGCTGTTTTTT
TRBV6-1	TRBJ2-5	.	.	CASSEAGRSDEETQYF	TGTGCCAGCAGTGAAGCTGGCAGGTCTGACGAAGAGACCCAGTACTTC
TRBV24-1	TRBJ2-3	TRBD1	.	CATSDTGTGTDTQYF	TGTGCCACCAGTGATACCGGGACAGGCACAGATACGCAGTATTTT
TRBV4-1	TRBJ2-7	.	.	CASSQGSTGRIFEQYF	TGCGCCAGCAGCCAGGGTTCGACAGGGAGGATTTTCGAGCAGTACTTC
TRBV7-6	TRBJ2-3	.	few	CASSSGGWTSTDTQYF	TGTGCCAGCAGCTCCGGGGGATGGACTAGCACAGATACGCAGTATTTT
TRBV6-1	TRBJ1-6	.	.	CASSEVGRGPLHF	TGTGCCAGCAGTGAAGTAGGGAGGGGCCCCCTCCACTTT
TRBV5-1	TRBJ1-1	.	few	CASSLDPGNPAEAFF	TGCGCCAGCAGCTTGGATCCCGGGAACCCAGCTGAAGCTTTCTTT
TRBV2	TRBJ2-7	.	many	CASSPHQGSEQYF	TGTGCCAGCAGTCCCCACCAGGGGTCCGAGCAGTACTTC
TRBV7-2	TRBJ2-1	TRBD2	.	CASSLGSGGYYNEQFF	TGTGCCAGCAGCTTAGGGAGCGGGGGGTACTACAATGAGCAGTTCTTC
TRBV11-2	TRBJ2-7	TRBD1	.	CASSRTGTGLYEQYF	TGTGCCAGCAGCCGCACCGGGACAGGGCTTTACGAGCAGTACTTC
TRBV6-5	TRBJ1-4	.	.	CASRQGVEKLFF	TGTGCCAGCAGGCAGGGCGTAGAAAAACTGTTTTTT
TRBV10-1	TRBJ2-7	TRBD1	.	CATREGGKQYF	TGCGCCACCCGGGAAGGGGGCAAGCAGTACTTC
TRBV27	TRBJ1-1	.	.	CASSFRGTRENTEAFF	TGTGCCAGCAGTTTTAGGGGGACAAGGGAGAACACTGAAGCTTTCTTT
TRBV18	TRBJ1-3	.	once	CASSPAAGQGNTIYF	TGTGCCAGCTCACCCGCCGCGGGGCAAGGAAACACCATATATTTT
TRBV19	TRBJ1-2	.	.	CASFHPGGARYGYTF	TGTGCCAGTTTTCACCCCGGGGGGGCGCGGTATGGCTACACCTTC